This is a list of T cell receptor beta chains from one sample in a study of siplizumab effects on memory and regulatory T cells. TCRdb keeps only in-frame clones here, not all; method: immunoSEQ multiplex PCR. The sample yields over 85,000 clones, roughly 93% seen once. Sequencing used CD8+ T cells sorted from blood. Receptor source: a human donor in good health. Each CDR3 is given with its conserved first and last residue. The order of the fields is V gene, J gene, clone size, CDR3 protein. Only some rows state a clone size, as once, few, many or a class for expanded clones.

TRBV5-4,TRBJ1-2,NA,CASSLWQDYGYTF
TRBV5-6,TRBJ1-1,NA,CASSPVTGGTEAFF
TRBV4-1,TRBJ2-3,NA,CASSHVLSGGAPDTQYF
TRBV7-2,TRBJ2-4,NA,CASSLDFRGVAKNIQYF
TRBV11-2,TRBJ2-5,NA,CASSLVFFGETQYF
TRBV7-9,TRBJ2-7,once,CASSYPVSSYEQYF
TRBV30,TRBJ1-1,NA,CAWSSLMTGTGTEAFF
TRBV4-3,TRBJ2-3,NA,CASSQSSRGQSDTQYF
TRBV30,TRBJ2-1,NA,CAWRDQLAGTYNEQFF
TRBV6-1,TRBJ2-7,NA,CASSEATRGLTDEQYF
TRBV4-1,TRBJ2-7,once,CASSQRDTETEQYF
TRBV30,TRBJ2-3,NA,CAWSPGTVGTDTQYF
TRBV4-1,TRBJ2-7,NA,CASSQDLGTSYLSYEQYF
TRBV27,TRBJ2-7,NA,CASSGVSREQYF
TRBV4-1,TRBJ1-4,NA,CASSPRRADNEKLFF
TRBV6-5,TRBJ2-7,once,CASSPRTGLYEQYF
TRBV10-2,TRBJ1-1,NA,CASRGDTRPGAFF
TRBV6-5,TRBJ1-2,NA,CASSPSRTGDYGYTF
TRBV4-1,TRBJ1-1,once,CASSLGTNTEAFF
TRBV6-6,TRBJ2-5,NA,CASRLGLAGGFETQYF
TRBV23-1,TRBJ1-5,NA,CASSQSKPNSNQPQHF
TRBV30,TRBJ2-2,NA,CAWWTPLNTGELFF
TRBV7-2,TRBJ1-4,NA,CASSDSGGVNEKLFF
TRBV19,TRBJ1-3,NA,CASSMWGSGNTIYF
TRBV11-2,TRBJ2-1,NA,CASSREAQGDEQFF
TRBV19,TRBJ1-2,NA,CASSDLRQGRSGYTF
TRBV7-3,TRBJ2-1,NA,CASSKLAGGPTEQFF
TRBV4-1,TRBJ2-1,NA,CASSQDSGATYNEQFF
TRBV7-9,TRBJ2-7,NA,CASSPRQAYYEQYF
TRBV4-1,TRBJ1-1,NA,CASNFGYGNTEAFF
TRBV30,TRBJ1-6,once,CAWSVPGLNSPLHF
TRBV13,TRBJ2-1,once,CASSFLREQFF
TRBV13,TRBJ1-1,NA,CASSLRRQMNTEAFF
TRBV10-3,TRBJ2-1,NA,CAIGHSGSSYNEQFF